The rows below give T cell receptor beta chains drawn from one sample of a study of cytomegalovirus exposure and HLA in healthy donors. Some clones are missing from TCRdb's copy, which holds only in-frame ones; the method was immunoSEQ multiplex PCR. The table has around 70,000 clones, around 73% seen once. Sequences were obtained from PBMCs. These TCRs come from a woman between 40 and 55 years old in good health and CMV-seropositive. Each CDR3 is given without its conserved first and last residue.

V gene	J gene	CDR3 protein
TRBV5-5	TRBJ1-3	ASSLLRDSSGNTIY
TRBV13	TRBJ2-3	ASSLRQGNTDTQY
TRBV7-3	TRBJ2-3	ASSRGQFSTDTQY
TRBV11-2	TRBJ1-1	ASRMTGMNTEAF
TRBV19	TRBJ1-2	ASSMGTGDFGYT
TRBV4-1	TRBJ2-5	ASSQETGQETQY
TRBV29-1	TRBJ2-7	SVLGGRESSYEQY
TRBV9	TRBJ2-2	ASSVTSGGARVGGELF
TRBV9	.	ASSVVPGDIYEQY
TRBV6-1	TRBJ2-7	ASSPTGPDYEQY
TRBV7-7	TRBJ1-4	ASSPTATNEKLF
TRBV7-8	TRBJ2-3	ASSLAGRSGLGKRDTQY
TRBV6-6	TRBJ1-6	ASSPGQGYNSPLH
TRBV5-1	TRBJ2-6	ASSLANIRAGANVLT
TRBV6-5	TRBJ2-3	ASRGLAGVTDTQY
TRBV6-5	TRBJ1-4	ASSYSFGATNEKLF
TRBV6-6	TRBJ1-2	ASSYSIVPRWVYT
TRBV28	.	ASSFGGHSYEQY
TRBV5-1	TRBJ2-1	ASSVDWNEQF
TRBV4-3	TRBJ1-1	ASSQVGTAEAF
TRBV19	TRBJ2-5	ASSIRGSYQETQY
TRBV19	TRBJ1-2	ASLTGTDGYT
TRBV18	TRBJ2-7	ASSPPIYLRGPYEQY
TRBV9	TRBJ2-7	ASSVGPGGRYEQY
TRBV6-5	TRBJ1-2	ASSTGDGYT
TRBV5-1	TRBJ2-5	ASSLRAGEETQY
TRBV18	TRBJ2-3	ASSRTVGGTDTQY
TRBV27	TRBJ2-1	ASSFILSSYDEQF
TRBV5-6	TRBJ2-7	ASSQQGVVNEQY
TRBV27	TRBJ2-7	ASSSAPGTRCY
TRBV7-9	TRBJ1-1	ASSLDPTGITEAF
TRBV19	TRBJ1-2	ASRVDNANYGYT
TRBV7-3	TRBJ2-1	ASSSLGQGTYNEQF
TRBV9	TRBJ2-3	ASRHSGSTDTQY
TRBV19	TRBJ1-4	ASSYGGGTGEEKLF
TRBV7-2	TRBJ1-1	ASSYNHRAGTEAF
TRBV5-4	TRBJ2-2	ASHGKIAGITGELF
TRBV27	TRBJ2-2	ASRTTTGYTGELF
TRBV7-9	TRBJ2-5	ASSLTSGGQETQY